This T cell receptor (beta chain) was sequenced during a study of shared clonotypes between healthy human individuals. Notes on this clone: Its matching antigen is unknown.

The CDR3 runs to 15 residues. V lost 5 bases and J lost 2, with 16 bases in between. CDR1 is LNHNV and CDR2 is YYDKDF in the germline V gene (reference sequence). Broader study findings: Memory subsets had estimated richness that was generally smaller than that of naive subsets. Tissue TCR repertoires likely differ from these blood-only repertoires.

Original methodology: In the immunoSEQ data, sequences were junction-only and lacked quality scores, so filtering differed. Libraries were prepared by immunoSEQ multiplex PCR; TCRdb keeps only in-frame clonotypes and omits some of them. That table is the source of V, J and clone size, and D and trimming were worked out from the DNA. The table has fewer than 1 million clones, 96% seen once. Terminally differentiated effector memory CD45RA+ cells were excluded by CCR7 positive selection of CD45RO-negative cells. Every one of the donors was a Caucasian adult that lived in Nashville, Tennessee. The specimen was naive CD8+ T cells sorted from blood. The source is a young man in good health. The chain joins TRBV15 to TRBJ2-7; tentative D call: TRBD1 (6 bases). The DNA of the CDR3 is TGTGCCACCAGCCCACCCTCCGGACAGACCTACGAGCAGTACTTC. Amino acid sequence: CATSPPSGQTYEQYF.